This section outlines one T cell receptor (beta chain) sequence together with its context. TCRdb's table, derived via immunoSEQ multiplex PCR, lists solely in-frame clones and lacks some. The sample has approximately 130,000 clones; under 85% are singletons. This sample is part of a study of blood T cell repertoires in COVID-19. On the study more broadly: Italy, Spain and the United States were the sources of the convalescent and acute COVID-19 samples. PBMCs, B-cell-depleted T cells, or T cells provided the cDNA or gDNA that made up the material.

Everyone who took part was about 18 to 90 years old, and they came from roughly 25 US areas. Participants were placed into cohorts based on the clinical history they reported. The TCR sequence derives from a man aged 30 to 39 who had recovered from COVID-19. Sequences were obtained from PBMCs or T cells enriched from blood (not recorded which).

The DNA of the CDR3 is TGCGCCAGCAGCTTGGACGGAGACCGCACAGATACGCAGTATTTT. Its protein product is CASSLDGDRTDTQYF. V gene TRBV5-1 combines with J gene TRBJ2-3; D remains ambiguous. This CDR3 region has 15 residues. V was cut by 0 bases and J by 1 base, with 9 bases left in between. Looked up from germline, CDR1 is SGHRS and CDR2 is YFSETQ. Using reference TRBV5-1 and TRBJ2-3 for the parts outside the CDR3, the full variable domain is KAGVTQTPRYLIKTRGQQVTLSCSPISGHRSVSWYQQTPGQGLQFLFEYFSETQRNKGNFPGRFSGRQFSNSRSEMNVSTLELGDSALYLCASSLDGDRTDTQYFGPGTRLTVL.